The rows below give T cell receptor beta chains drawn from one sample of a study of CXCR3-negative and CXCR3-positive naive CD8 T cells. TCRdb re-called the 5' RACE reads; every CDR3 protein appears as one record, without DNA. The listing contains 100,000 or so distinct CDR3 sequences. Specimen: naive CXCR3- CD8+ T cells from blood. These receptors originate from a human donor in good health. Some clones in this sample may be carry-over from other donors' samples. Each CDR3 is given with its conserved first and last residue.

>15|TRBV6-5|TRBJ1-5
CASRGRAVSNQPQHF
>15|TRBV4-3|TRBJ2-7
CASSQDETLSYEQYF
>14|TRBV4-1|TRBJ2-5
CASSQDPVYGTQYF
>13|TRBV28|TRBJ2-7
CASSFGLGGEQYF
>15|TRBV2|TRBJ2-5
CASSEGTAPQETQYF
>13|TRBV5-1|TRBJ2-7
CASSSSPTYEQYF
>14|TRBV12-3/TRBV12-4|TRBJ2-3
CASWGTGVVGTQYF
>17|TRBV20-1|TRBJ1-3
CSAREIVDPALGNTIYF
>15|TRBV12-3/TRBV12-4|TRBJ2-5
CASSRLAGGHETQYF
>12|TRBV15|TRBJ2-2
CATQTGTGELFF
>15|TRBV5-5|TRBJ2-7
CASSHTRDSTYEQYF
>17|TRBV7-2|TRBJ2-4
CASSLRQGALTKNIQYF
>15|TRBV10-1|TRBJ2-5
CASRGPGPGGETQYF
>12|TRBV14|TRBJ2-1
CASSHGTDEQFF
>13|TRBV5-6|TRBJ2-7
CASSQGAAPEQYF
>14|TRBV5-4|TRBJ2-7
CASPETGGPSIQYF
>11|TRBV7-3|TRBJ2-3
CASSTGDTQYF
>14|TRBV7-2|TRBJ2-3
CASSLVVSGDTQYF
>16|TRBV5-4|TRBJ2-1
CASTPGGLAGYNEQFF
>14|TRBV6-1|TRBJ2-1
CASGGTVAYNEQFF
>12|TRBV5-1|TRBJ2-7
CASSLTNYEQYF
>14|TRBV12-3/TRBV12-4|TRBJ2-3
CASGLASDTDTQYF
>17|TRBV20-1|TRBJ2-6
CSATDRDRYSGANVLTF
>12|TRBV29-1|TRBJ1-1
CSVKAGNGEAFF
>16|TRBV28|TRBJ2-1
CASSLLAGPSYNEQFF
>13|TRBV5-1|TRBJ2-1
CASSLDSYNEQFF
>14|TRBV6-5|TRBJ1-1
CASSYQGLATEAFF
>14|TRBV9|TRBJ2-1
CASSAVTGGNEQFF
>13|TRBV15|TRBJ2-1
CATKGELHNEQFF
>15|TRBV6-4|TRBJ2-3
CASSETSGGTDTQYF